This is a list of T cell receptor beta chains from one sample in a study of blood T cells in healthy people across ages. TCRdb reprocessed the 5' RACE reads with MiXCR, giving one entry per CDR3 protein. The table has around 1,000,000 distinct CDR3 sequences, 20% to 25% seen once. These sequences were also reported in another study, on T cells of mothers and their children.

The sample consisted of blood. These receptors came from a girl between 2 and 10 years old in good health. Each CDR3 is given with its conserved first and last residue. D genes are given only for firm matches. Part of the rows lack a size; the others show once, few, many or a class for expanded clones.

TRBJ2-5 few - TRBV20-1 TGCAGTGCTACCCAGGGGGGTCCGCTAGAGACCCAGTACTTC CSATQGGPLETQYF
TRBJ2-7 - TRBD1 TRBV5-1 TGCGCCAGCAGCAAAGAAACAGGGGAACGAGAGCAGTACTTC CASSKETGEREQYF
TRBJ2-5 few - TRBV18 TGTGCCAGCTCCTTACAGGCGGGAGAGACCCAGTACTTC CASSLQAGETQYF
TRBJ2-4 few - TRBV6-5 TGTGCCAGCAGCCGAGGGGAGGCCAAAAACATTCAGTACTTC CASSRGEAKNIQYF
TRBJ2-4 few TRBD2 TRBV6-2/TRBV6-3 TGTGCCAGCAGCGCGGGGGGACCCAAAAACATTCAGTACTTC CASSAGGPKNIQYF
TRBJ2-4 many - TRBV4-3 TGCGCCAGCAGCCAAGATGGGGCATCGCGAAACATTCAGTACTTC CASSQDGASRNIQYF
TRBJ2-1 few - TRBV29-1 TGCAGCGTTGAAGATATAGCGGTTAAGAGGAACGAGCAGTTCTTC CSVEDIAVKRNEQFF
TRBJ2-7 - TRBD1 TRBV20-1 TGCAGTGCCTTGCCGGACAGGGAAGAGTTTTACGAGCAGTACTTC CSALPDREEFYEQYF
TRBJ1-4 - TRBD1 TRBV2 TGTGCCAGCAGCCTAACCGGACAGGGAACTGCAACTAATGAAAAACTGTTTTTT CASSLTGQGTATNEKLFF
TRBJ2-7 few TRBD2 TRBV4-3 TGCGCCAGCAGCCAAACCCTGAGCGGGGGAACTTACTACGAGCAGTACTTC CASSQTLSGGTYYEQYF
TRBJ1-2 few - TRBV27 TGTGCCAGCAGTTCGATGTTTAACTATGGCTACACCTTC CASSSMFNYGYTF
TRBJ2-1 - TRBD2 TRBV10-3 TGTGCCATCAGTGAAGGACTAGCGGCTAGTTACAATGAGCAGTTCTTC CAISEGLAASYNEQFF
TRBJ2-1 few - TRBV5-1 TGCGCCAGCAGCTTGGATGCTGGGGACAACAATGAGCAGTTCTTC CASSLDAGDNNEQFF
TRBJ2-7 - - TRBV20-1 TGCAGTGCGCCTGACTGGGGGAACTACGAGCAGTACTTC CSAPDWGNYEQYF
TRBJ2-6 - - TRBV4-1 TGCGCCAGCAGCCAAACTCGTATGGCCGGGGCCAACGTCCTGACTTTC CASSQTRMAGANVLTF
TRBJ2-1 few - TRBV28 TGTGCCAGCAGTCCCCAGCGGTCACTTAGGGATGAGCAGTTCTTC CASSPQRSLRDEQFF
TRBJ2-5 - TRBD2 TRBV20-1 TGCAGTGCTCGAATGCCGGGACTAGCTATGGAGACCCAGTACTTC CSARMPGLAMETQYF
TRBJ2-3 - TRBD2 TRBV2 TGTGCCAGCAGTGGATCTAGCGGGGGCACAGATACGCAGTATTTT CASSGSSGGTDTQYF
TRBJ2-4 once - TRBV20-1 TGCAGTGCTAGAGAAGGGCAAGGTGGGGGAAACATTCAGTACTTC CSAREGQGGGNIQYF
TRBJ2-5 few - TRBV19 TGTGCCACCGGGTCCGGGGAGACCCAGTACTTC CATGSGETQYF
TRBJ2-5 - TRBD2 TRBV20-1 TGCAGTGCTAGAGACCGAGCGGGGGTATTGGAGACCCAGTACTTC CSARDRAGVLETQYF
TRBJ2-1 few - TRBV7-8 TGTGCCAGCAGCCCCTTTGGATCGGGGATCGTTTACAATGAGCAGTTCTTC CASSPFGSGIVYNEQFF
TRBJ2-3 - - TRBV7-6 TGTGCCAGCAGCTTAGGTCCTGTTCGGATTTCGGATACGCAGTATTTT CASSLGPVRISDTQYF
TRBJ2-3 - TRBD1 TRBV7-9 TGTGCCAGCAGCTTTTGGACAGGTGGTGCAGATACGCAGTATTTT CASSFWTGGADTQYF
TRBJ2-1 - - TRBV20-1 TGCAGTGCTAGAGACGAAAGAGGACAGTTCTTC CSARDERGQFF
TRBJ2-5 few - TRBV28 TGTGCCAGCAGCAGTTGGGCCCTCACCGGGAGCAAAGAGACCCAGTACTTC CASSSWALTGSKETQYF
TRBJ1-1 few - TRBV24-1 TGTGCCACCAGTGACGGGGGAGGAGGGAACACTGAAGCTTTCTTT CATSDGGGGNTEAFF
TRBJ2-3 - TRBD2 TRBV28 TGTGCCAGCAGTGCCGGACTAGCCGGCACAGGTACGCAGTATTTT CASSAGLAGTGTQYF
TRBJ2-3 - - TRBV7-9 TGTGCCAGCAGCTCACCGGTCAAAGATACGCAGTATTTT CASSSPVKDTQYF
TRBJ2-5 few - TRBV3-1 TGTGCCAGCAGCCAAGATGCTAGCCGGCTAGGAGAGACCCAGTACTTC CASSQDASRLGETQYF
TRBJ1-1 few - TRBV27 TGTGCCAGCAGTCTCGGGGGGTTCGGGGATACTGAAGCTTTCTTT CASSLGGFGDTEAFF
TRBJ1-6 - TRBD1 TRBV7-8 TGTGCCAGCATCCCGGGACAGGGGTTCTATAATTCACCCCTCCACTTT CASIPGQGFYNSPLHF
TRBJ1-1 few - TRBV20-1 TGCAGTGCTCCGCGGCAGGGAATGAACACTGAAGCTTTCTTT CSAPRQGMNTEAFF
TRBJ2-5 few TRBD2 TRBV29-1 TGCAGTTGGACTAGCAGCCAAGAGCCCCAGTACTTC CSWTSSQEPQYF
TRBJ1-1 few - TRBV20-1 TGCAGTGCTAACCGTGGGGCTATGACTGAAGCTTTCTTT CSANRGAMTEAFF
TRBJ1-5 - TRBD1 TRBV28 TGTGCCAGCAGAACAGGGACAGGAAATCAGCCCCAGCATTTT CASRTGTGNQPQHF
TRBJ2-4 few - TRBV7-9 TGTGCCAGCACCCCACGGGGAACAGATTTAAACATTCAGTACTTC CASTPRGTDLNIQYF
TRBJ2-1 - - TRBV6-1 TGTGCCAGCGGGGGAAACTATTACAATGAGCAGTTCTTC CASGGNYYNEQFF
TRBJ2-7 few - TRBV5-1 TGCGCCAGCAGCTTGGCCGACTCCTACTCCTACGAGCAGTACTTC CASSLADSYSYEQYF
TRBJ2-5 - TRBD1 TRBV7-9 TGTGCCAGCAATTTTGCAGGGGGTTCTGAGACCCAGTACTTC CASNFAGGSETQYF
TRBJ1-5 few - TRBV19 TGTGCCAGTAGTTCCCGGGGGCAGCCCCAGCATTTT CASSSRGQPQHF
TRBJ2-5 few - TRBV6-6 TGTGCCAGCAGTTACAACTTGGAGGAGACCCAGTACTTC CASSYNLEETQYF
TRBJ2-7 - TRBD2 TRBV28 TGTGCCAGCCTTAGCGGGAGGGCCTACGAGCAGTACTTC CASLSGRAYEQYF
TRBJ1-1 few - TRBV7-9 TGTGCCAGCAGCTTCTCTTACGGGAACACTGAAGCTTTCTTT CASSFSYGNTEAFF
TRBJ2-7 few TRBD2 TRBV5-1 TGCGCCAGCAGCTTGGACACCCTAGCTAGCGGGAGCAGAGACGAGCAGTACTTC CASSLDTLASGSRDEQYF